These 4 T cell receptor beta chains originate from one sample sequenced in a study of T cell responses to AZD1222 COVID-19 vaccine. The protocol was immunoSEQ multiplex PCR, while the TCRdb copy is restricted to in-frame clones and leaves out a portion. Among about 160,000 clones listed, 88% were seen once. The specimen was peripheral blood, collected on day 0 of AZD1222 vaccination. These receptors came from an adult in good health.

CDR3 coding DNA: TGTGCCAGCAGCGTAGGGCAGACCTCTGGGGCCAACGTCCTGACTTTC. As protein: CASSVGQTSGANVLTF. The chain has TRBV9 and TRBJ2-6, with D uncertain. V lost 0 bases and J lost 0, with 7 bases in between. CDR3 size: 16 residues. Germline-derived CDR1 and CDR2 are SGDLS and YYNGEE.

The chain has TRBV2 and TRBJ2-3; 11 bases agree with TRBD1. The CDR3 is 15 amino acids. The germline CDR1 and CDR2 sequences are SNHLY and FYNNEI. V shed 2 bases, J shed 6 bases, and the junction held 4 bases outside the gene matches. As DNA, the CDR3 is TGTGCCAGCAGTGAAAGGGGACAGGGGGACGATACGCAGTATTTT. Translation: CASSERGQGDDTQYF.

The chain carries TRBV5-1 and TRBJ2-1, with TRBD2 matching over 11 bases. Germline lookup yields CDR1 SGHRS and CDR2 YFSETQ. CDR3 size: 14 residues. Unmatched junction bases numbered 0, after V lost 1 base and J lost 6 bases. The CDR3 is CASSLTSGSNEQFF. CDR3 bases: TGCGCCAGCAGCTTGACTAGCGGGAGCAATGAGCAGTTCTTC.

This rearrangement joins TRBV9 to TRBJ2-1, with D maybe TRBD2 (5 bases). The CDR3 has 15 amino acids. The V gene's germline CDR1 is SGDLS and CDR2 YYNGEE. Trimming took 4 bases from V and 3 from J, leaving 14 bases between them. CDR3: CASSPAGWSYNEQFF. The CDR3 DNA reads TGTGCCAGCAGCCCCGCGGGTTGGAGCTACAATGAGCAGTTCTTC.